The 2 T cell receptor beta chains below were found in one sample sequenced in a study of OX40 agonist ivuxolimab in advanced cancers. Assay used: immunoSEQ multiplex PCR; TCRdb lists only in-frame clones, some missing. The repertoire has tens of thousands of clones, more than 70% of them found once; the top ten carry less than 30%. The sample in question was CD4+ or CD8+ T cells sorted from blood, obtained in a trial of the OX40 agonist ivuxolimab. Every receptor here comes from an adult with an advanced solid tumor such as melanoma, head and neck, liver or kidney cancer.

This sequence joins TRBV28 and TRBJ1-5; weak D call: TRBD1 (5 bases). CDR3 length: 18 amino acids. Trimming took 5 bases from V and 0 from J, leaving 20 bases between them. CDR1 and CDR2 (germline): MDHEN, SYDVKM. CDR3: CASSPITETVYSNQPQHF. CDR3 coding DNA: TGTGCCAGCAGTCCCATTACAGAGACAGTCTATAGCAATCAGCCCCAGCATTTT.

This chain joins TRBV10-2 and TRBJ2-1; 8 nucleotides match TRBD1. Germline trimming cut 0 bases from V and 0 bases from J; bases unmatched to any gene: 10. CDR3 size: 19 residues. Germline CDR1 WSHSY, CDR2 SAAADI. The DNA of the CDR3 is TGCGCCAGCAGTGAGTCGGGTGTTAAGACAGGGGACTCCTACAATGAGCAGTTCTTC. Translating gives CASSESGVKTGDSYNEQFF.